This TCR beta chain was retrieved from a study of cytomegalovirus exposure and HLA in healthy donors. PCR primers comprised 60 Vbeta and 13 Jbeta primers. Using immunoSEQ multiplex PCR, the repertoire was profiled, and TCRdb retains in-frame clones only, with some absent. The table has about 160,000 clones, around 76% seen once; the top ten hold roughly 7.1%. Note on this clone: Its antigen is unknown.

Trimming took 4 bases from V and 11 from J, leaving 17 bases between them. Germline V gives CDR1 MNHEY, CDR2 SMNVEV (reference sequence). The CDR3 length is 13 residues. General observations from the study: The authors enumerated 164 TCR beta chains as linked to cytomegalovirus.

The V and J genes are TRBV27 and TRBJ1-1, with a weak D call TRBD1 (6 bases). Sequenced sample: PBMCs. The source is a man aged 35 to 55 in good health and CMV-seropositive. This CDR3 is CASSSGFRGLAFF. CDR3 in DNA: TGTGCCAGCAGTTCAGGCTTTAGGGGGTTGGCTTTCTTT.